The 27 T cell receptor beta chains in this list originate from one sample, sequenced in a study of identifying expanded T cells in peripheral blood. Sequencing was performed with immunoSEQ multiplex PCR; in TCRdb, only in-frame clones are kept and a portion is missing. Here the sample spans some 130,000 clones, less than 90% being singletons. The sequenced sample consisted of blood. These TCRs come from a person aged 18 to 70 in good health.

This clone was seen only once. The chain couples TRBV11-3 to TRBJ2-3; D not certain. V was cut by 3 bases and J by 0 bases, with 7 bases left in between. The CDR3 contains 14 residues. Germline CDR1 SGHNT, CDR2 YENEEA. This chain's CDR3 is CASSLHRSTDTQYF. Here the CDR3 DNA reads TGTGCCAGCAGCTTGCACCGCAGCACAGATACGCAGTATTTT.

The V and J genes are TRBV7-2 and TRBJ2-1, with 9 bases identical to TRBD2. The CDR3 contains 14 residues. Germline loops: CDR1 SGHTA, CDR2 FQGNSA. The V gene end was trimmed by 7 bases and the J gene end by 6 bases; junction bases not matched to a gene: 7. As DNA, the CDR3 is TGTGCCAGCAATCGGCTAGCGGGGTCCAATGAGCAGTTCTTC. This codes for CASNRLAGSNEQFF.

This chain links TRBV18 with TRBJ2-2, with D perhaps TRBD1 or TRBD2 (5 bases each). CDR1 is KGHSH and CDR2 is LQKENI in the germline V gene. V lost 8 bases, J lost 6 bases, and 10 bases lay in between. The CDR3 runs 12 residues. The CDR3 DNA reads TGTGCCAGCGCCCAGGGAGCCGGGGAGCTGTTTTTT. It is translated as CASAQGAGELFF.

This clone appeared a few times. This chain connects TRBV23-1 to TRBJ1-5; no clear D gene. TRBV23-1 is identified as an open reading frame with a role that is uncertain. The CDR3 extends over 13 amino acids. The ends were cut back, 7 bases at V and 1 base at J, with 8 bases in the middle. DNA of the CDR3: TGCGCCAGCAACAGACACAGCAATCAGCCCCAGCATTTT. This translates into CASNRHSNQPQHF.

The chain is built from TRBV10-1 and TRBJ2-1, with a weak D call TRBD2 (6 bases). The germline CDR1 and CDR2 sequences are WNHNN and SYGVQD (reference sequence). Trimming took 0 bases from V and 2 from J, leaving 11 bases between them. The CDR3 is made up of 16 amino acids. The CDR3 is CASSESTGAAYNEQFF. In DNA form, the CDR3 reads TGCGCCAGCAGTGAGTCCACGGGAGCCGCCTACAATGAGCAGTTCTTC.

The CDR3 region is CASSYRTGDFQETQYF. CDR3 nucleotide sequence: TGTGCCAGCAGTTACCGGACAGGGGATTTCCAAGAGACCCAGTACTTC. The gene calls are TRBV6-5 and TRBJ2-5, with TRBD1 identical over 9 bases. Germline CDR1 is MNHEY and CDR2 is SVGAGI. Trimming at V came to 2 bases and at J to 1 base, leaving 5 bases not matched to a gene. This CDR3 has 16 amino acids.

In regard to this clone: The sample contains more than one DNA sequence encoding this CDR3. The chain couples TRBV29-1 to TRBJ2-7; D gene uncertain. Trimming pared 1 base from V and 4 bases from J, leaving 8 bases between. The CDR3 loop spans 12 amino acids. Looked up from germline, CDR1 is SQVTM and CDR2 is ANQGSEA. The CDR3 loop reads CSVEANSYEQYF. DNA for the CDR3: TGCAGCGTTGAAGCGAACTCGTACGAGCAGTACTTC.

The chain is built from TRBV2 and TRBJ2-1, with 7 nucleotides matching TRBD1. The V segment lost 4 bases and the J segment 6 bases; nucleotides outside the gene matches: 3. The CDR3 runs 13 residues. Per the germline V gene, CDR1 is SNHLY and CDR2 is FYNNEI. In DNA form, the CDR3 reads TGTGCCAGCAGTGGACAGGGTAGCAATGAGCAGTTCTTC. Encoded protein: CASSGQGSNEQFF.

The V and J genes are TRBV4-3 and TRBJ2-1; 8 bases align to TRBD2. With 0 bases clipped from V and 9 bases from J, the junction kept 10 bases outside the gene matches. Germline lookup yields CDR1 LGHNA and CDR2 YSLEER. The CDR3 runs to 16 residues. The CDR3 bases are TGCGCCAGCAGCCAAGAGCTCCGGGGGGGCCGAGGTGAGCAGTTCTTC. It codes for CASSQELRGGRGEQFF.

V is TRBV6-1 and J is TRBJ2-7; TRBD1 aligns across 7 bases. J was trimmed by 2 bases and V by 11 bases; bases with no gene match: 9. Germline loops: CDR1 MNHNS, CDR2 SASEGT. This CDR3 region has 13 residues. CDR3 DNA: TGTGCCGCCACGACAACAGGGGCCTACGAGCAGTACTTC. Protein: CAATTTGAYEQYF.

The genes are TRBV28 and TRBJ1-2; 10 nucleotides align to TRBD1. This CDR3 is built from 12 residues. V lost 11 bases to trimming and J lost 7 bases; unmatched junction nucleotides: 7. Per the germline V gene, CDR1 is MDHEN and CDR2 is SYDVKM. As DNA, the CDR3 is TGTGCCCTAGAGACAGGGGGCTTTGGCTACACCTTC. As protein: CALETGGFGYTF.

Turning to this clone: The same CDR3 arises from other DNA sequences in this sample as well. The chain combines TRBV7-6 with TRBJ2-5, with D perhaps TRBD2 (6 bases). CDR1 and CDR2 (germline): SGHVS, FNYEAQ. CDR3 length: 13 residues. V was clipped by 5 bases and J by 2 bases, with 9 bases between them. In DNA, the CDR3 is TGTGCCAGCAGCCGAGGGAGGCAAGAGACCCAGTACTTC. This translates into CASSRGRQETQYF.

This chain joins TRBV5-1 and TRBJ2-3; D possibly matches TRBD1 or TRBD2 (6 bases each). The CDR3 is 13 amino acids. The germline V and J ends were trimmed by 2 bases and 5 bases, with 9 bases remaining between them. Germline assignment: CDR1 SGHRS and CDR2 YFSETQ. The CDR3 loop is CASSLGGIDTQYF. The CDR3 nucleotides read TGCGCCAGCAGCTTAGGGGGGATAGATACGCAGTATTTT.

This clone was recorded once. Other nucleotide sequences in the sample specify the same CDR3. The rearrangement joins TRBV9 to TRBJ2-1; D ambiguous. V shed 2 bases and J shed 0 bases, with 6 bases lying between them. This CDR3 is 14 amino acids long. The germline gives CDR1 SGDLS, CDR2 YYNGEE. CDR3 in amino acids: CASSVASSYNEQFF. As DNA, the CDR3 is TGTGCCAGCAGCGTTGCAAGCTCCTACAATGAGCAGTTCTTC.

This clone was counted a single time. The chain is built from TRBV11-1 and TRBJ2-1; 9 bases match TRBD1. The J segment lost 8 bases and the V segment lost 9 bases, leaving 17 bases of the junction unmatched. The germline V gene has CDR1 SGHAT and CDR2 FQDESV (reference sequence). This CDR3 has 16 amino acids. This CDR3 reads CASNQGRDRENDEQFF. The CDR3 DNA reads as TGTGCCAGTAACCAAGGCCGGGACAGGGAGAACGATGAGCAGTTCTTC.

The V and J genes are TRBV7-8 and TRBJ2-1; 7 positions agree with TRBD2. The CDR3 has 14 residues. V shed 0 bases, J shed 8 bases, and the junction held 4 bases outside the gene matches. Germline loops: CDR1 SGHVS, CDR2 FQNEAQ. Here the CDR3 reads CASSLAGGLDEQFF. The CDR3 DNA sequence: TGTGCCAGCAGCTTAGCGGGAGGGCTCGATGAGCAGTTCTTC. The full variable domain, its missing parts supplied by reference TRBV7-8 and TRBJ2-1, is GAGVSQSPRYKVAKRGQDVALRCDPISGHVSLFWYQQALGQGPEFLTYFQNEAQLDKSGLPSDRFFAERPEGSVSTLKIQRTQQEDSAVYLCASSLAGGLDEQFFGPGTRLTVL.

The V and J genes are TRBV7-3 and TRBJ2-1; D is tentatively TRBD1 or TRBD2 (5 bases each). The CDR3 consists of 15 residues. Germline values: CDR1 SGHTA, CDR2 FQGTGA. V was cut by 5 bases and J by 7 bases, with 18 bases left in between. The chain's CDR3 is CASSPPGTTSNEQFF. CDR3 DNA sequence: TGTGCCAGCAGCCCGCCCGGGACCACCTCGAATGAGCAGTTCTTC. Full variable domain (rest looked up from reference TRBV7-3 and TRBJ2-1): GAGVSQTPSNKVTEKGKYVELRCDPISGHTALYWYRQSLGQGPEFLIYFQGTGAADDSGLPNDRFFAVRPEGSVSTLKIQRTERGDSAVYLCASSPPGTTSNEQFFGPGTRLTVL.

The chain employs TRBV4-1 and TRBJ1-4; the D gene is possibly TRBD1 (5 bases). Germline lookup yields CDR1 MGHRA and CDR2 YSYEKL. V shed 4 bases and J shed 8 bases, with 14 bases lying between them. The CDR3 covers 14 residues. The CDR3 nucleotides read TGCGCCAGCAGCCTCCAGGGTTTGAGCGAAAAACTGTTTTTT. Translating gives CASSLQGLSEKLFF.

The V call is TRBV6-6, the J call TRBJ2-6; D is tentatively TRBD1 or TRBD2 (7 bases each). The length of the CDR3 is 16 residues. Germline lookup yields CDR1 MNHNY and CDR2 SVGAGI (reference sequence). V was pared by 8 bases and J by 4 bases, with 18 bases between. CDR3 bases: TGTGCCAGCGATGGGAGGGGGCTGTGGGGGGCCAACGTCCTGACTTTC. It yields the protein CASDGRGLWGANVLTF.

CDR3 region: CASSWGQGNSPLHF. The CDR3 DNA reads as TGTGCCAGCAGCTGGGGACAGGGTAATTCACCCCTCCACTTT. The rearrangement uses TRBV5-4 and TRBJ1-6; 9 bases are shared with TRBD1. This CDR3 has 14 residues. J gave up 6 bases and V 3 bases, and 1 base lay outside the gene matches. Germline V lookup: CDR1 SGHNT, CDR2 YYREEE (reference sequence).

The chain employs TRBV30 and TRBJ2-7; TRBD1 matches at 8 bases. Trimming at V came to 7 bases and at J to 4 bases, leaving 9 bases not matched to a gene. The CDR3 is 13 residues long. Germline V gene sequence: CDR1 GTSNPN, CDR2 SVGIG (reference sequence). CDR3 amino acids: CALDRDLRYEQYF. CDR3 nucleotide sequence: TGTGCCTTGGACAGGGATCTTCGGTACGAGCAGTACTTC.

In this sample, this clone turned up once. V usage is TRBV29-1 and J usage is TRBJ2-2, with a possible D match to TRBD1 (6 bases). Per germline, CDR1 SQVTM and CDR2 ANQGSEA. This CDR3 has 13 amino acids. V was trimmed by 6 bases and J by 7 bases, leaving 15 bases between them. The CDR3 bases are TGCAGCGTCGTTGGACAGAAGCACGGGGAGCTGTTTTTT. Its protein is CSVVGQKHGELFF.

A few counts support this clone. This chain joins TRBV19 and TRBJ1-5, with TRBD1 matching over 7 bases. Per the germline V gene, CDR1 is LNHDA and CDR2 is SQIVND (reference sequence). The CDR3 is made up of 14 amino acids. V shed 5 bases and J 3 bases; nucleotides not matched to a gene: 4. The CDR3 nucleotides read TGTGCCAGTAGTGCGACAGGGAACAATCAGCCCCAGCATTTT. Translation: CASSATGNNQPQHF.

V gene TRBV6-5 combines with J gene TRBJ2-7; no definite D call. The germline CDR1 and CDR2 sequences are MNHEY and SVGAGI. This CDR3 comprises 15 residues. Trimming shortened V by 0 bases and J by 0 bases, and 9 bases separated the two germline ends. The CDR3: CASSYSLAGSYEQYF. The CDR3, as DNA: TGTGCCAGCAGTTACTCTCTGGCAGGCTCCTACGAGCAGTACTTC.

J is TRBJ1-1 and V is TRBV19; D gene uncertain. The V and J ends lost 6 bases and 3 bases respectively, with 14 bases between them. The germline V gene has CDR1 LNHDA and CDR2 SQIVND (reference sequence). The CDR3 loop spans 14 amino acids. The CDR3 DNA follows: TGTGCCAGTAGCGACGACCTAGGGCACACTGAAGCTTTCTTT. Its protein product is CASSDDLGHTEAFF.

This rearrangement joins TRBV6-6 to TRBJ1-2, with 9 bases matching TRBD1. CDR3 size: 15 residues. Germline V lookup: CDR1 MNHNY, CDR2 SVGAGI (reference sequence). J was trimmed by 6 bases and V by 5 bases; bases with no gene match: 10. For the CDR3, the DNA is TGTGCCAGCAGTGACAAACAGGGGGCAGAACATGGCTACACCTTC. Its translation is CASSDKQGAEHGYTF.

This clone turned up a few times. The chain couples TRBV7-3 to TRBJ2-2; no reliable D call. Trimming took 0 bases from V and 4 from J, leaving 3 bases between them. From germline, CDR1 is SGHTA and CDR2 FQGTGA. The CDR3 extends over 13 amino acids. Here the CDR3 DNA reads TGTGCCAGCAGCTTAACGGTCACCGGGGAGCTGTTTTTT. Its translation is CASSLTVTGELFF.